The T cell receptor beta chain described here comes from a study of blood T cell repertoires in COVID-19. About the study: Sites across the United States, Italy and Spain contributed samples from acute and convalescent COVID-19. From T cells, B-cell-depleted T cells, or PBMCs came the material, which was cDNA or gDNA.

As handled by the study authors: Amplification of reference gene primers provided the estimated nucleated cell counts. The repertoire was sequenced with immunoSEQ multiplex PCR; TCRdb's copy has only in-frame clones and lacks some. The DNA was the basis for D and trimming; V, J and clone size are from that table. The data show approximately 98,000 clones, over 75% seen once. V was pared by 4 bases and J by 1 base, with 8 bases between. Germline CDR1 reads SGDLS; CDR2 reads YYNGEE. The CDR3 spans 13 residues. The sequencing sample was made of peripheral blood. This sequence was found in a human donor in a cohort sampled during active COVID-19. The gene calls are TRBV9 and TRBJ1-1; D ambiguous. The CDR3 coding sequence is TGTGCCAGCAGCCACGAGGGGAACACTGAAGCTTTCTTT. Its translation is CASSHEGNTEAFF.